The entry that follows covers one TCR beta chain sequence. No antigen is known for it. The length of the CDR3 is 16 residues. V was clipped by 3 bases and J by 1 base; unmatched bases: 7. Per the germline V gene, CDR1 is MGHDK and CDR2 is SYGVNS. PCR used 60 Vbeta primers and 13 Jbeta primers. The assay was immunoSEQ multiplex PCR, and TCRdb's table has in-frame clones only and misses some. The table records 150,000 or so clones, almost 85% of them present only once. The data are from a study of cytomegalovirus exposure and HLA in healthy donors. Study background: A preliminary data release comprised approximately 85 million unique TCRs obtained from HLA-typed donors. Whole-study results and caveats: Roughly even sequencing depth across donors was the assumption behind the presence/absence analyses. Researchers reported in a later analysis that a missense DCLRE1C variant was tied to TCR beta V- and J-gene trimming.

This sequence joins TRBV25-1 and TRBJ2-3; 7 nucleotides align to TRBD1. The origin of this receptor is a boy between 2 and 10 years old in good health and CMV-seronegative. Sample: PBMCs. This chain's CDR3 is CASSDRQGWGTDTQYF. CDR3 bases: TGTGCCAGCAGTGACCGACAGGGCTGGGGCACAGATACGCAGTATTTT.